The 4 T cell receptor beta chains reported below all come from one sample, sequenced in a study of T cells in Graves' hyperthyroidism and ophthalmopathy (dated by TCRdb to between 2018 and 2020). The library was produced with multiplex PCR. The run used an Illumina HiSeq 2000. The TCR beta CDR3 regions were amplified from the RNA transcripts. For the first round of RT-PCR on the TCR CDR3, the HTBI primer set was used together with the Qiagen OneStep RT-PCR kit. The raw public reads went through TCRdb reprocessing: fastp at Q25, MiXCR clone calling, in-frame beta chains kept. Rows with a matching CDR3 protein are joined into one entry that keeps the most common DNA and genes. The sample table holds about 300,000 distinct CDR3 sequences, of which roughly 19% were seen once. Of the sample, 39% is held by the ten largest clones. Material: blood. The receptors shown here come from a man aged 50 to 60 with Graves' ophthalmopathy.

In this sample, this clonotype turned up a few times. This chain uses TRBV18 with TRBJ2-2; 7 positions match TRBD1. J gave up 0 bases and V 6 bases, and 7 bases lay outside the gene matches. CDR1 is KGHSH, CDR2 LQKENI, per germline. The length of the CDR3 is 16 residues. In DNA, the CDR3 is TGTGCCAGCTCCCCAAGCAGGGGGTCGAACACCGGGGAGCTGTTTTTT. Protein sequence: CASSPSRGSNTGELFF. Using reference TRBV18 and TRBJ2-2 for the parts outside the CDR3, the full variable domain is NAGVMQNPRHLVRRRGQEARLRCSPMKGHSHVYWYRQLPEEGLKFMVYLQKENIIDESGMPKERFSAEFPKEGPSILRIQQVVRGDSAAYFCASSPSRGSNTGELFFGEGSRLTVL.

This clonotype appeared many times. The V gene is TRBV28, the J gene TRBJ2-7, with D possibly matching TRBD1 (6 bases). Trimming shortened V by 6 bases and J by 3 bases, and 12 bases separated the two germline ends. Germline-derived CDR1 and CDR2 are MDHEN and SYDVKM. The length of the CDR3 is 13 residues. In DNA form, the CDR3 reads TGTGCCAGCAGACTAGGACAGTACTACGAGCAGTACTTC. Protein sequence: CASRLGQYYEQYF.

This clonotype was picked up many times. V usage is TRBV5-1 and J usage is TRBJ2-1, with TRBD1 matching 8 bases. The CDR3 has 14 residues. Germline trimming cut 0 bases from V and 8 bases from J; bases unmatched to any gene: 4. CDR1 SGHRS and CDR2 YFSETQ come from the germline V gene. CDR3 loop: CASSLGGQGYEQFF. DNA for the CDR3: TGCGCCAGCAGCTTGGGAGGACAGGGCTATGAGCAGTTCTTC.

In its sample, this clonotype was seen many times. J is TRBJ2-1 and V is TRBV24-1, with unresolved D. Germline CDR1 reads KGHDR; CDR2 reads SFDVKD. V was trimmed by 6 bases and J by 0 bases, leaving 14 bases between them. The CDR3 runs 16 residues. DNA of the CDR3: TGTGCCACCAGTCTCGAAGGTCCCAGCTCCTACAATGAGCAGTTCTTC. This codes for CATSLEGPSSYNEQFF.